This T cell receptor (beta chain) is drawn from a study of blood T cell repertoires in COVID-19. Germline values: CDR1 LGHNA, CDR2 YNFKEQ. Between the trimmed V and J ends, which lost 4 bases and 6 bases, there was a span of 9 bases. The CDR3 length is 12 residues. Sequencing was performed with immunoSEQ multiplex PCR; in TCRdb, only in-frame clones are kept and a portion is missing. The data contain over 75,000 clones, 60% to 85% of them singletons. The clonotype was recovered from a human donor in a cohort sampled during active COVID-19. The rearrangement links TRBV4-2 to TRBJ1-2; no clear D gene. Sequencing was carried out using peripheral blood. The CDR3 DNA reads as TGTGCCAGCAGCCCAAGCATGGATGGCTACACCTTC. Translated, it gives CASSPSMDGYTF.